The 31 T cell receptor beta chains reported below all come from one sample, sequenced in a study of T cells in Graves' hyperthyroidism and ophthalmopathy. Researchers amplified the TCR beta CDR3 regions from RNA transcripts. A set of HTBI primers served as the primers for a first-round RT-PCR of the TCR CDR3. TCRdb re-called the multiplex PCR reads through MiXCR, storing one row per CDR3 protein. The table has 600,000 to 700,000 distinct CDR3 sequences, 45% seen once; the top ten hold about 7.7%. The sample was peripheral blood or thyroid tissue (not recorded which). These receptors came from an adult man with Graves' disease, either hyperthyroidism or ophthalmopathy (not recorded which).

The chain employs TRBV29-1 and TRBJ1-2; no clear D gene. CDR1 is SQVTM, CDR2 ANQGSEA, per germline. The CDR3 is 15 amino acids. V was clipped by 6 bases and J by 4 bases, with 21 bases between them. In DNA form, the CDR3 reads TGCAGCGTCTTAGATAATGCGGGCTCCCCCTATGGCTACACCTTC. It translates to CSVLDNAGSPYGYTF.

This clonotype was picked up a small number of times. The gene calls are TRBV6-1 and TRBJ2-5; 8 nucleotides line up with TRBD2. The ends lost 4 bases at V and 3 bases at J; junction bases unmatched: 4. The CDR3 has 14 amino acids. Per germline, CDR1 MNHNS and CDR2 SASEGT. The CDR3 DNA sequence: TGTGCCAGCAGTGTGAACGGGGGGGAAGAGACCCAGTACTTC. Its protein product is CASSVNGGEETQYF.

A few counts support this clonotype. The J gene is TRBJ1-2, the V gene TRBV13, with D possibly being TRBD1 (5 bases). CDR3 length: 16 residues. CDR1 PRHDT and CDR2 FYEKMQ come from the germline V gene (reference sequence). V lost 3 bases to trimming and J lost 0 bases, with 14 bases between them. The CDR3 loop is CASSFSGTQTNYGYTF. Here the CDR3 DNA reads TGTGCCAGCAGCTTTTCCGGGACTCAAACTAACTATGGCTACACCTTC.

The rearrangement joins TRBV2 to TRBJ1-6; weak D call: TRBD1 (5 bases). The length of the CDR3 is 15 residues. Germline V gene data show CDR1 as SNHLY and CDR2 as FYNNEI. Trimming cost V 6 bases and J 10 bases, with 19 bases left between them. The CDR3 DNA is TGTGCCAGCAGGGAACAGGTTATGGGGAAATCACCCCTCCACTTT. Residues: CASREQVMGKSPLHF.

The rearrangement uses TRBV7-9 and TRBJ1-1, with D possibly TRBD1 on 6 matching bases. The CDR3 length is 14 residues. Germline CDR1 and CDR2: SEHNR and FQNEAQ (reference sequence). V was cut by 4 bases and J by 6 bases, with 15 bases left in between. CDR3 in DNA: TGTGCCAGCAGCTCTCAGGGGAACGTGGCTGAAGCTTTCTTT. It translates to CASSSQGNVAEAFF.

CDR3 DNA: TGTGCCATCAGTGATCCTGTTAGGTCTAGCGGGAGTGGAATGAACACCGGGGAGCTGTTTTTT. It translates to CAISDPVRSSGSGMNTGELFF. The genes are TRBV10-3 and TRBJ2-2; 10 bases agree with TRBD2. The CDR3 runs to 21 residues. CDR1 and CDR2 (germline): ENHRY, SYGVKD. After removal of 3 bases from V and 1 base from J, the junction contained 17 bases not matched to a gene.

The chain is built from TRBV6-5 and TRBJ1-5; weak D call: TRBD1 (6 bases). This CDR3 spans 13 amino acids. Germline lookup yields CDR1 MNHEY and CDR2 SVGAGI. Trimming removed 7 bases at V and 3 bases at J, with 10 bases between. The DNA of the CDR3 is TGTGCCAGCAAGGACAGATTCAATCAGCCCCAGCATTTT. Amino acid sequence: CASKDRFNQPQHF.

The table lists this clonotype with many counts. The chain carries TRBV10-2 and TRBJ2-7; perhaps TRBD1 as D (5 bases). The CDR3 contains 13 residues. Per germline, CDR1 WSHSY and CDR2 SAAADI. Trimming left V 4 bases short and J 2 bases short, with 9 bases between. CDR3 amino acids: CASSGLGAYEQYF. The DNA of the CDR3 is TGCGCCAGCAGTGGATTAGGGGCCTACGAGCAGTACTTC.

V gene TRBV12-3 or TRBV12-4 combines with J gene TRBJ2-7; the D gene is possibly TRBD2 (6 bases). The CDR3 totals 12 residues. V was pared by 6 bases and J by 12 bases, with 18 bases between. The CDR3 sequence is CASSQTGLPRYF. In nucleotides, the CDR3 is TGTGCCAGCAGCCAAACGGGACTCCCGAGGTACTTC.

This clonotype was seen many times. CDR3 protein: CSVRSTVYEQYF. The CDR3 DNA is TGCAGCGTTCGCTCGACGGTCTACGAGCAGTACTTC. J is TRBJ2-7 and V is TRBV29-1; D unclear. Germline V gene data show CDR1 as SQVTM and CDR2 as ANQGSEA. Trimming left V 5 bases short and J 3 bases short, with 11 bases between. This CDR3 is built from 12 residues.

This clonotype was seen a few times. This sequence joins TRBV2 and TRBJ1-6; no reliable D call. V lost 8 bases and J 10 bases, leaving 15 bases between the germline ends. CDR3 length: 13 residues. CDR1 is SNHLY and CDR2 is FYNNEI in the germline V gene. CDR3 residues: CASSPPPGSPLHF. The CDR3 nucleotides read TGTGCCAGCTCACCACCGCCCGGGTCACCCCTCCACTTT.

This clonotype has more than one count but fewer than ten. The J gene is TRBJ1-1, the V gene TRBV13; the D is unclear. Trimming removed 1 base at V and 2 bases at J, with 11 bases between. Germline lookup yields CDR1 PRHDT and CDR2 FYEKMQ (reference sequence). This CDR3 spans 15 amino acids. The CDR3 nucleotides read TGTGCCAGCAGCTTAGTCAAGACCTATAACACTGAAGCTTTCTTT. Residues: CASSLVKTYNTEAFF.

J is TRBJ1-2 and V is TRBV7-9, with D possibly matching TRBD1 (6 bases). The germline V gene encodes CDR1 SEHNR and CDR2 FQNEAQ (reference sequence). This CDR3 is 15 amino acids long. The V end was cut by 2 bases, the J end by 6 bases, with 16 bases between. DNA for the CDR3: TGTGCCAGCAGCTTATTGGAGGCAGGGGTGGATGGCTACACCTTC. The encoded protein is CASSLLEAGVDGYTF.

This chain joins TRBV29-1 and TRBJ1-5; D not certain. The germline V gene encodes CDR1 SQVTM and CDR2 ANQGSEA. The CDR3 length is 12 residues. The V gene lost 7 bases and the J gene lost 0 bases, with 7 bases spanning the gap. CDR3 DNA sequence: TGCAGCGACATCCTTAGCAATCAGCCCCAGCATTTT. Translated: CSDILSNQPQHF.

Concerning this clonotype: At one boundary the junction diverges from the germline segment, which might be a read error. The chain uses TRBV6-1 and TRBJ2-2; 13 nucleotides line up with TRBD2. Germline-derived CDR1 and CDR2 are MNHNS and SASEGT. The CDR3 sequence is 17 residues long. CDR3 loop: CATSEGLAGANTGELFF. The CDR3 nucleotides are TGTGCCACCAGTGAAGGACTAGCGGGGGCTAACACCGGGGAGCTGTTTTTT.

This sequence joins TRBV29-1 and TRBJ2-5; maybe TRBD2 (5 bases). Germline values: CDR1 SQVTM, CDR2 ANQGSEA. The CDR3 covers 13 residues. With 7 bases removed from V and 5 bases from J, the gap between germline ends came to 17 bases. The CDR3 loop reads CSAVGSRTETQYF. For the CDR3, the DNA is TGCAGCGCCGTTGGGAGTAGGACGGAGACCCAGTACTTC.

As concerns this clonotype: A much larger clonotype is one base distant, so this may be a read error. This rearrangement joins TRBV7-9 to TRBJ1-1, with no clear D. CDR1 and CDR2 (germline): SEHNR, FQNEAQ (reference sequence). V was shortened by 1 base and J by 7 bases, with 7 bases between the two germline ends. This CDR3 comprises 12 residues. The DNA for the CDR3 is TGTGCCAGCAGCTTAGAACGAGATGAAGCTTTCTTT. It codes for CASSLERDEAFF.

This clonotype was detected only a few times. The V and J genes are TRBV7-9 and TRBJ1-1; the D is unclear. V was shortened by 5 bases and J by 0 bases, with 16 bases between the two germline ends. Germline values: CDR1 SEHNR, CDR2 FQNEAQ (reference sequence). CDR3 length: 16 amino acids. CDR3 coding DNA: TGTGCCAGCAGCATTATGGCGGGTGACTTGAACACTGAAGCTTTCTTT. The encoded protein is CASSIMAGDLNTEAFF.

This clonotype was seen many times. The chain employs TRBV20-1 and TRBJ2-7, with 9 bases lining up with TRBD1. Germline assignment: CDR1 DFQATT and CDR2 SNEGSKA (reference sequence). V lost 2 bases, J lost 3 bases, and 5 bases stayed unmatched. There are 14 residues in the CDR3. The CDR3: CSARSGTGRYEQYF. Here the CDR3 DNA reads TGCAGTGCTAGATCGGGGACAGGGCGCTACGAGCAGTACTTC.

The sample holds one count of this clonotype. The genes are TRBV7-9 and TRBJ1-5; D may be TRBD1 (5 bases). This CDR3 is built from 17 residues. The V end was cut by 6 bases, the J end by 5 bases, with 23 bases between. Germline assignment: CDR1 SEHNR and CDR2 FQNEAQ (reference sequence). The DNA for the CDR3 is TGTGCCAGCAGGTCCGGGGGGGATGGCGTAGGGTATCAGCCCCAGCATTTT. Its protein product is CASRSGGDGVGYQPQHF.

About this clonotype: The junction does not match germline at one end; this may be a read error. This chain links TRBV6-1 with TRBJ2-2; D call uncertain. CDR1 is MNHNS and CDR2 is SASEGT in the germline V gene. This CDR3 is 13 amino acids long. CDR3 sequence: CAISEGLTGELFF. The CDR3, as DNA: TGTGCCATCAGTGAAGGGCTAACCGGGGAGCTGTTTTTT.

This clonotype occurred many times. The V call is TRBV24-1, the J call TRBJ1-2; no clear D gene. Germline V gene lookup returns CDR1 KGHDR and CDR2 SFDVKD. V shed 4 bases and J shed 7 bases, with 9 bases lying between them. This CDR3 is 12 amino acids long. The DNA for the CDR3 is TGTGCCACCAGTGACATGGACCGTGGCTACACCTTC. It is translated as CATSDMDRGYTF.

The chain combines TRBV20-1 with TRBJ2-5; D is unclear. The CDR3 runs to 11 residues. The germline gives CDR1 DFQATT, CDR2 SNEGSKA (reference sequence). CDR3 sequence: CSARSMGTQYF. CDR3 DNA: TGCAGCGCGAGGTCGATGGGGACCCAGTACTTC.

Notes on this clonotype: A much more abundant neighbour one base away suggests this may be a read error. The chain recombines TRBV10-3 with TRBJ1-2, with 7 bases identical to TRBD1. Trimming removed 10 bases from V and 5 bases from J; junction bases left unmatched: 7. The germline V gene has CDR1 ENHRY and CDR2 SYGVKD. CDR3 length equals 12 residues. CDR3: CASSGQEYGYTF. The CDR3 DNA is TGTGCCAGCAGCGGACAGGAATATGGCTACACCTTC.

This clonotype was counted between two and nine times. The chain combines TRBV6-5 with TRBJ1-1; D may be TRBD1 (5 bases). The CDR3 runs to 14 residues. CDR1 and CDR2 from the germline V gene are MNHEY and SVGAGI. V lost 5 bases to trimming and J lost 6 bases, with 16 bases between them. CDR3 sequence: CASSLPTGLAEAFF. The CDR3 DNA reads as TGTGCCAGCAGTCTACCAACAGGTTTAGCTGAAGCTTTCTTT.

For the CDR3, the DNA is TGTGCCAGTAGTAGGGACAGGGGGCAGAGGAGTCAGCCCCAGCATTTT. Amino acids: CASSRDRGQRSQPQHF. The chain links TRBV19 to TRBJ1-5, with 12 nucleotides matching TRBD1. V was pared by 4 bases and J by 6 bases, with 7 bases of the junction left unmatched. The CDR3 is 16 amino acids. Germline values: CDR1 LNHDA, CDR2 SQIVND (reference sequence).

This clonotype was counted many times. The V gene is TRBV7-9, the J gene TRBJ2-7; 11 bases are shared with TRBD2. V lost 5 bases and J lost 6; bases outside the gene matches: 6. This CDR3 contains 14 residues. In germline, CDR1 is SEHNR, CDR2 FQNEAQ (reference sequence). CDR3 nucleotide sequence: TGTGCCAGCAGCCCCACTAGCGGGAGAGGCGAGCAGTACTTC. Translating it yields CASSPTSGRGEQYF.

A single count supports this clonotype. This chain uses TRBV7-2 with TRBJ1-1, with D possibly TRBD1 on 5 matching bases. V was cut by 11 bases and J by 4 bases, with 17 bases left in between. There are 13 residues in the CDR3. CDR1 and CDR2 (germline): SGHTA, FQGNSA. For the CDR3, the DNA is TGTGCCTGGAGTGGGGGGAGGAGCACTGAAGCTTTCTTT. Its translation is CAWSGGRSTEAFF.

The CDR3 sequence: CASSIDAGYGNTIYF. In nucleotides, the CDR3 is TGTGCCAGTAGTATAGACGCAGGTTATGGAAACACCATATATTTT. The chain employs TRBV19 and TRBJ1-3; D unclear. This CDR3 has 15 residues. Trimming shortened V by 0 bases and J by 3 bases, and 9 bases separated the two germline ends. CDR1 is LNHDA and CDR2 is SQIVND in the germline V gene (reference sequence).

The CDR3 bases are TGTGCCAGCAGCTTATCTTCAAGGCTGGGCGATGGCTACACCTTC. As protein: CASSLSSRLGDGYTF. The chain is built from TRBV7-3 and TRBJ1-2; no clear D. Trimming removed 2 bases at V and 6 bases at J, with 16 bases between. Germline values: CDR1 SGHTA, CDR2 FQGTGA. CDR3 length: 15 amino acids.

On this clonotype itself: The germline gene is not matched at one end of the junction; a read error may be the cause. The rearrangement links TRBV2 to TRBJ1-1, with D possibly TRBD1 on 6 matching bases. The CDR3 has 15 amino acids. In germline, CDR1 is SNHLY, CDR2 FYNNEI. The CDR3 DNA reads as TGTGCCAGCAGTGAACGGACAGCTATGGACACTGAAGCCTTCTTT. Translating gives CASSERTAMDTEAFF.